Listed here is a single T cell receptor (beta chain). The sample belongs to a study of blood T cells in healthy people across ages. Primers used in a second PCR of about 6 to 11 cycles were a sample-barcoded 5' primer and a J-beta primer mix. TCRdb called the 5' RACE reads again in MiXCR, with one record for every CDR3 protein. The sample records 1.8 million or so distinct CDR3 sequences, more than 35% being singletons. This CDR3 region has 14 residues. Trimming pared 6 bases from V and 1 base from J, leaving 15 bases between. The germline V gene has CDR1 DFQATT and CDR2 SNEGSKA (reference sequence). Source material: blood. This chain uses TRBV20-1 with TRBJ1-2; the D gene is possibly TRBD1 (6 bases). This clonotype originated in a human donor in good health. The CDR3 nucleotides read TGCAGTGCAGGGAGGGCAGGGGATAACTATGGCTACACCTTC. Amino acids: CSAGRAGDNYGYTF.